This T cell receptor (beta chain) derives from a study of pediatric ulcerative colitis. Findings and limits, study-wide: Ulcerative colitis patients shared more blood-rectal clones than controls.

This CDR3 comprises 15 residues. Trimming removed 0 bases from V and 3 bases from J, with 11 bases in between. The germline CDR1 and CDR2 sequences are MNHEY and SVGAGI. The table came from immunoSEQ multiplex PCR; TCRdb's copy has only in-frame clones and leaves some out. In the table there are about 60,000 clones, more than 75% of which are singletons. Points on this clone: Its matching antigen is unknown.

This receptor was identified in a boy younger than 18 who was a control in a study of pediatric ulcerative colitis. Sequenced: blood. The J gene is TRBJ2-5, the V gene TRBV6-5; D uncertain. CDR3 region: CASSYSKSRKETQYF. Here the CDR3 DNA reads TGTGCCAGCAGTTACTCGAAGTCTCGGAAAGAGACCCAGTACTTC.